Listed below are T cell receptor beta chains from one sample, sequenced in a study of regulatory T cells in long-lasting Graves disease. MiXCR, applied by TCRdb to the multiplex PCR reads, yields one record per CDR3 protein. Among hundreds of thousands of distinct CDR3 sequences listed, approximately 15% were seen once. The sample was also reused in another study, on T cells in Graves' hyperthyroidism and ophthalmopathy.

The specimen was peripheral blood mononuclear cells (PBMCs), collected at new diagnosis, from a patient treated with antithyroid drugs. All receptors come from a woman in her 30s with Graves disease. Both conserved end residues are part of each CDR3. The D gene is left open where the match is weak. Some rows have no size entry. The others give once, few or many, or a class for an expanded clone.

cdr3_length	v_call	clone_size	d_call	j_call	cdr3_nt	cdr3_aa
15	TRBV5-6	.	.	TRBJ2-7	TGTGCCGGCAGCTTAGGCCAGGGGAGTTTCTACGAGCAGTACTTC	CAGSLGQGSFYEQYF
13	TRBV2	many	.	TRBJ1-1	TGTGCCAGCATTGGGGCCCCTGACACTGAAGCTTTCTTT	CASIGAPDTEAFF
14	TRBV12-3/TRBV12-4	.	.	TRBJ2-3	TGTGCCAGCAGTGCGACAGGTAACACAGATACGCAGTATTTT	CASSATGNTDTQYF
15	TRBV28	many	.	TRBJ1-3	TGTGCCAGCAGTTTCAGGGGCGGATTCGGAAACACCATATATTTT	CASSFRGGFGNTIYF
13	TRBV6-1	.	.	TRBJ1-5	TGTGCCAGCAGTGTCCAGGTGAATCAGCCCCAGCATTTT	CASSVQVNQPQHF
14	TRBV24-1	few	.	TRBJ2-1	TGTGCCACCAGTGACGGACAGATCTACAATGAGCAGTTCTTC	CATSDGQIYNEQFF
14	TRBV29-1	.	.	TRBJ2-1	TGCAGCGTTGATAAGGGGTTAGAAGGTCGTATGCAGTTCTTC	CSVDKGLEGRMQFF
12	TRBV7-9	.	.	TRBJ2-1	TGTGCTAGCAGCCCCACGGGAGATGATCCGTTCTTC	CASSPTGDDPFF
16	TRBV2	many	.	TRBJ2-2	TGTGCCAGCACGGTCCGGGGACACACGAACACCGGGGAGCTGTTTTTT	CASTVRGHTNTGELFF
16	TRBV7-3	few	.	TRBJ2-1	TGTGCCAGCAGCTTACACCCCCCAGCGGCGGGCAATGAGCAGTTCTTC	CASSLHPPAAGNEQFF
12	TRBV30	.	.	TRBJ2-5	TGTGCCTGGAGTGTAGGAAAGGAGACCCAGTACTTC	CAWSVGKETQYF
20	TRBV6-2/TRBV6-3	.	TRBD1	TRBJ2-6	TGTGCCAGCAGTTACACCATAGGGAGACAGGGACCTTCTGGGGCCAACGTCCTGACTTTC	CASSYTIGRQGPSGANVLTF
12	TRBV5-1	few	.	TRBJ1-2	TGCGCCAGCAGCTCGACTGCGGTAGGCTACACCTTC	CASSSTAVGYTF
14	TRBV20-1	once	.	TRBJ2-1	TGCAGTGATAGTTCGGGGAACTCCTACAATGAGCAGTTCTTC	CSDSSGNSYNEQFF
14	TRBV28	many	.	TRBJ1-2	TGTGCCAGCAGTTCCCAGGGACGTTATTATGGCTACACCTTC	CASSSQGRYYGYTF
18	TRBV28	few	TRBD1	TRBJ1-3	TGTGCCAGCAGTGCCCCGGGACAGGGGGGGGACTCTGGAAACACCATATATTTT	CASSAPGQGGDSGNTIYF
12	TRBV7-9	many	.	TRBJ2-7	TGTGCCAGCAGCGATCATACCTACGAGCAGTACTTC	CASSDHTYEQYF
14	TRBV28	many	.	TRBJ1-3	TGTGCCAGCAGTTTCAAGGGAGCTGGAAACACCATATATTTT	CASSFKGAGNTIYF
16	TRBV6-5	few	TRBD1	TRBJ2-2	TGTGCCAGCAGTTACTCGCAGGGGGCAGCCACCGGGGAGCTGTTTTTT	CASSYSQGAATGELFF
11	TRBV12-3/TRBV12-4	few	.	TRBJ2-7	TGTGCCAGCAGTCAGAATATCGAGCAGTACTTC	CASSQNIEQYF
12	TRBV6-2/TRBV6-3	.	.	TRBJ2-3	TGTGCCAGCAGTGGGGGCTGGGGTACGCAGTATTTT	CASSGGWGTQYF
15	TRBV28	many	TRBD2	TRBJ2-7	TGTGCCAGCTCACCCACCGGGACTAGCGGTTACGAGCAGTACTTC	CASSPTGTSGYEQYF
15	TRBV19	many	TRBD2	TRBJ2-1	TGTGCCAGTAGTACACTAGCGGAATCCTACAATGAGCAGTTCTTC	CASSTLAESYNEQFF
14	TRBV5-1	few	.	TRBJ2-7	TGCGCCAGCAGCCTACTAAGCGGACCCTACGAGCAGTACTTC	CASSLLSGPYEQYF
14	TRBV18	.	.	TRBJ1-1	TGTGCCAGCTCACCAACGGGACCCTTCACTGAAGCTTTCTTT	CASSPTGPFTEAFF
13	TRBV5-6	.	TRBD1	TRBJ2-5	TGTGCCAGCAGCGTGGGACAGGAAGAGACCCAGTACTTC	CASSVGQEETQYF
14	TRBV20-1	many	TRBD2	TRBJ2-7	TGCAGTGCTAGAGAAGGGGTAGCGGGATGGGAGCAGTACTTC	CSAREGVAGWEQYF
15	TRBV5-4	.	TRBD1	TRBJ2-3	TGTGCCAGCAGCTTGGGACAGGGGATTGGAGATACGCAGTATTTT	CASSLGQGIGDTQYF
14	TRBV27	.	.	TRBJ2-7	TGTGCCAGCAGTTTGCGAAGCTCAGCATACGAGCAGTACTTC	CASSLRSSAYEQYF
13	TRBV25-1	few	.	TRBJ1-6	TGTGCCAGCAGTGAGTTCCACAGGACGCCCCTCCACTTT	CASSEFHRTPLHF
13	TRBV27	many	.	TRBJ1-2	TGTGCCAGCAGTTTGTGGGGAAACTATGGCTACACCTTC	CASSLWGNYGYTF
13	TRBV28	many	TRBD1	TRBJ2-7	TGTGCCAGCACGGGACAGTTTACCTACGAGCAGTACTTC	CASTGQFTYEQYF
16	TRBV5-1	few	.	TRBJ2-4	TGCGCCAGCAGCGAGTCCCGGCCGTTAGCCAAAAACATTCAGTACTTC	CASSESRPLAKNIQYF
17	TRBV6-5	.	TRBD1	TRBJ1-4	TGTGCCAGCAGTTCCATGAAGACAGGGGCGGTCAATGAAAAACTGTTTTTT	CASSSMKTGAVNEKLFF
14	TRBV24-1	many	.	TRBJ2-7	TGTGCCACCAGTGATAGCGGGACAGGATACGAGCAGTACTTC	CATSDSGTGYEQYF
14	TRBV11-2	many	.	TRBJ2-1	TGTGCCAGCAGCCTCGGGCAGCCGTACAATGAGCAGTTCTTC	CASSLGQPYNEQFF
15	TRBV28	many	.	TRBJ2-1	TGTGCCAGCAGAAGACTAGAAGGTGAATTCAATGAGCAGTTCTTC	CASRRLEGEFNEQFF
13	TRBV18	.	TRBD2	TRBJ2-1	TGTGCCAGCTCAGAACTAGCGGGAGCTGGGCAGTTCTTC	CASSELAGAGQFF
15	TRBV2	.	.	TRBJ2-1	TGTGCCAGCACTCCTCAGCGGCATCTGAACAATGAGCAGTTCTTC	CASTPQRHLNNEQFF
16	TRBV12-3/TRBV12-4	many	.	TRBJ1-5	TGTGCCAGCATCCGGGCGGCTGGATTGAACAATCAGCCCCAGCATTTT	CASIRAAGLNNQPQHF
13	TRBV20-1	.	.	TRBJ2-2	TGCAGTGCGGATAAAGGTTTTACCGGGGAGCTGTTTTTT	CSADKGFTGELFF
15	TRBV19	.	.	TRBJ2-7	TGTGCCAGTAATAAGGGGAGAGGTCCTATATACGAGCAGTACTTC	CASNKGRGPIYEQYF
15	TRBV10-3	.	TRBD2	TRBJ2-1	TGTGCCATCAGTCATCCTAGCGGGTCCCACAATGAGCAGTTCTTC	CAISHPSGSHNEQFF
14	TRBV12-3/TRBV12-4	many	TRBD1	TRBJ1-4	TGTGCCAGCAGTTCGGACAGGCTGGGCGAAAAACTGTTTTTT	CASSSDRLGEKLFF
13	TRBV6-1	few	TRBD1	TRBJ2-3	TGTGCCAGCAGGACAGGGCGGATTGATACGCAGTATTTT	CASRTGRIDTQYF
15	TRBV5-1	few	TRBD2	TRBJ2-3	TGCGCCAGCCTTTCTAGCGGGAGTGGGACAGATACGCAGTATTTT	CASLSSGSGTDTQYF